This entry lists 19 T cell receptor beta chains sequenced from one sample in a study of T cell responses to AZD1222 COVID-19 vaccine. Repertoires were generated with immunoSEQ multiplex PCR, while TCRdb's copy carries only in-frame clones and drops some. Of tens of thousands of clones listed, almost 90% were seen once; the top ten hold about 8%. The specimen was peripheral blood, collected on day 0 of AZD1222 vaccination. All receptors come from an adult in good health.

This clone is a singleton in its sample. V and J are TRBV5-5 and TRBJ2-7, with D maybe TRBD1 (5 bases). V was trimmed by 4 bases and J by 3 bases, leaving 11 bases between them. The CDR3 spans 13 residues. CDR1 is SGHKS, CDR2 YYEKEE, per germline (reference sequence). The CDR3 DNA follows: TGTGCCAGCAGCGGGCGGACAAGCTACGAGCAGTACTTC. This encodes CASSGRTSYEQYF.

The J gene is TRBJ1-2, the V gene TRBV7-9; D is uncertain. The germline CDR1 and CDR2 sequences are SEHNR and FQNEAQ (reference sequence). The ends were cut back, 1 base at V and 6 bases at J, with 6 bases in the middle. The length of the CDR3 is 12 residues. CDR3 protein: CASSLELHGYTF. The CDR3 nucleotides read TGTGCCAGCAGCTTAGAGTTGCATGGCTACACCTTC.

CDR3 sequence: CASSQGDRVSPLHF. DNA of the CDR3: TGCGCCAGCAGCCAAGGGGACAGGGTTTCACCCCTCCACTTT. The chain has TRBV4-1 and TRBJ1-6; 9 positions match TRBD1. Losses at the gene ends were 1 base for V and 9 bases for J; bases not matched to a gene: 1. Germline CDR1 reads MGHRA; CDR2 reads YSYEKL. The CDR3 contains 14 residues.

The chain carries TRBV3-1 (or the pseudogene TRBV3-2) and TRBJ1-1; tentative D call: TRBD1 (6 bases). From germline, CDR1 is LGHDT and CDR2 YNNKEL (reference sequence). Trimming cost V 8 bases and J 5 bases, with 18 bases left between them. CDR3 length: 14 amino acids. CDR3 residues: CASRAGQQRTEAFF. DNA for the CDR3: TGTGCCAGCCGGGCCGGACAGCAGAGGACTGAAGCTTTCTTT.

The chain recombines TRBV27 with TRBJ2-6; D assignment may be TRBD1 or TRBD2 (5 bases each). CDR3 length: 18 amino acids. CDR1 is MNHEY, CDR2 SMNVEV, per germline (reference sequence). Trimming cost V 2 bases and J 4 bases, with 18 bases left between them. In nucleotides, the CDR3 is TGTGCCAGCAGTTTAAGGGACGGAAATTCCTTGGGGGCCAACGTCCTGACTTTC. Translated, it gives CASSLRDGNSLGANVLTF.

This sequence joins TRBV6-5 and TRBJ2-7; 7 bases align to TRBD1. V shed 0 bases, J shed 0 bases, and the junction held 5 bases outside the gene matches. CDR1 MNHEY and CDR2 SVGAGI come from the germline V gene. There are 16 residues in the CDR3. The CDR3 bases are TGTGCCAGCAGTTACTCGTACACAGGGGCCTCCTACGAGCAGTACTTC. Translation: CASSYSYTGASYEQYF.

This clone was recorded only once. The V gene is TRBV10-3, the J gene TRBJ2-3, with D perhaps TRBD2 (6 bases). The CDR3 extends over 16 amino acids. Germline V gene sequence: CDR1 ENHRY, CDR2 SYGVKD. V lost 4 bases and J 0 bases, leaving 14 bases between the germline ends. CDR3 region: CAISGTLATSTDTQYF. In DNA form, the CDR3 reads TGTGCCATCAGTGGAACCCTAGCGACTAGCACAGATACGCAGTATTTT.

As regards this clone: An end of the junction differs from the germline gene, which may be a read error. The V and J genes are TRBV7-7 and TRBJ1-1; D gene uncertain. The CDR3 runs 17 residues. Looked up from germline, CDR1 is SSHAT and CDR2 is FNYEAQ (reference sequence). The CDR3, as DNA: TGTGCTAGCAGCTTAGAGGGAGCCAGGAACGGGGACACTGAAGCTTTCTTT. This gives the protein CASSLEGARNGDTEAFF.

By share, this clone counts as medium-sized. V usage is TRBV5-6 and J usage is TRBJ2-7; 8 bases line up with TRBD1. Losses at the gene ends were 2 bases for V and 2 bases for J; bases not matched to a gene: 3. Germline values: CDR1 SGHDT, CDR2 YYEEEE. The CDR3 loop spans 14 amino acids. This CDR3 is CASSLWTGTYEQYF. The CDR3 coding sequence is TGTGCCAGCAGCTTATGGACAGGGACCTACGAGCAGTACTTC.

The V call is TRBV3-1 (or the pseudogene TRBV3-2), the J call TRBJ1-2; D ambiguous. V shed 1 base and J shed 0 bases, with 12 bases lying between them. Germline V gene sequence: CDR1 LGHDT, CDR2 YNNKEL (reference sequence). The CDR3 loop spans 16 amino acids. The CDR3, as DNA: TGTGCCAGCAGCCAAGTTATAGGAGGGACTAACTATGGCTACACCTTC. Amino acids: CASSQVIGGTNYGYTF.

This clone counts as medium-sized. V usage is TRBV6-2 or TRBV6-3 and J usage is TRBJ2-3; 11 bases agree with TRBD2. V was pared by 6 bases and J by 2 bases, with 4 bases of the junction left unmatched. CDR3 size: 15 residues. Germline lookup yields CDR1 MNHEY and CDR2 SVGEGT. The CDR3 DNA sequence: TGTGCCAGCAGCAATAGCGGGGGGGCCACAGATACGCAGTATTTT. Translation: CASSNSGGATDTQYF.

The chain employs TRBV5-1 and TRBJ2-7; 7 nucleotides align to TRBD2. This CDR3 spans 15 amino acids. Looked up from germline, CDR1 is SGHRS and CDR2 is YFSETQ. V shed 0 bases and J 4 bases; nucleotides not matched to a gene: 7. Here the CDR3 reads CASSLGSGREYEQYF. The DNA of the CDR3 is TGCGCCAGCAGCTTGGGGTCAGGGAGGGAGTACGAGCAGTACTTC.

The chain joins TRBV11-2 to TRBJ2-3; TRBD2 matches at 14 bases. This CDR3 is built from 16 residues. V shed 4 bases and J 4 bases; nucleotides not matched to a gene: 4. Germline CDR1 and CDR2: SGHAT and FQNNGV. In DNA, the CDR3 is TGTGCCAGCAGCTCCGGACTAGCGGGGGGCCCAGATACGCAGTATTTT. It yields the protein CASSSGLAGGPDTQYF.

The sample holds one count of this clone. The CDR3 nucleotides read TGTGCCAGCAGCTTTTCAGGGTCGGCGGAGCAGTACTTC. It is translated as CASSFSGSAEQYF. This chain uses TRBV13 with TRBJ2-7, with D possibly matching TRBD1 (5 bases). CDR1 PRHDT and CDR2 FYEKMQ come from the germline V gene (reference sequence). V lost 3 bases and J 7 bases, leaving 13 bases between the germline ends. The CDR3 is made up of 13 amino acids.

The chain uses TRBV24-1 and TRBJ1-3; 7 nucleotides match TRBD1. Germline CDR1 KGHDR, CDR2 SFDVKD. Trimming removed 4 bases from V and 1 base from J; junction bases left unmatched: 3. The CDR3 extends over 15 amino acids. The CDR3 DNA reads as TGTGCCACCAGTGACCCGACAGGGTCTGGAAACACCATATATTTT. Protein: CATSDPTGSGNTIYF.

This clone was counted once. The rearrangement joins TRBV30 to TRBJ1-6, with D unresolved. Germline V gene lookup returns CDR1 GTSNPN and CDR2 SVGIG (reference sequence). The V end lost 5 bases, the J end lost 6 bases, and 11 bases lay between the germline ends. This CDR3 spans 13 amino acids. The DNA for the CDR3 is TGTGCCTGGGAGAGGGAGTTTAATTCACCCCTCCACTTT. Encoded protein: CAWEREFNSPLHF. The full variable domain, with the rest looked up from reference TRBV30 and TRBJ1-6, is SQTIHQWPATLVQPVGSPLSLECTVEGTSNPNLYWYRQAAGRGLQLLFYSVGIGQISSEVPQNLSASRPQDRQFILSSKKLLLSDSGFYLCAWEREFNSPLHFGNGTRLTVT.

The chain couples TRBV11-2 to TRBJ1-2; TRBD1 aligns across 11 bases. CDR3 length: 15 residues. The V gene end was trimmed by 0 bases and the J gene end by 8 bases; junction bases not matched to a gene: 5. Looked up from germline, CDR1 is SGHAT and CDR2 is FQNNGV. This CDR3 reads CASSLEGQGARGYTF. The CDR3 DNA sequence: TGTGCCAGCAGCTTAGAAGGACAGGGGGCCCGGGGCTACACCTTC.

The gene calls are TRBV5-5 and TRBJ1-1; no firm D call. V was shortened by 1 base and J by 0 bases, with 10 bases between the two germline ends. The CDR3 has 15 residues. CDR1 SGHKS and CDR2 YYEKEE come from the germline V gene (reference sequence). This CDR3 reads CASSLLPGLNTEAFF. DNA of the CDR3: TGTGCCAGCAGCTTGTTACCAGGCTTGAACACTGAAGCTTTCTTT. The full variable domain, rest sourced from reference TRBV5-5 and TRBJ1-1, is DAGVTQSPTHLIKTRGQQVTLRCSPISGHKSVSWYQQVLGQGPQFIFQYYEKEERGRGNFPDRFSARQFPNYSSELNVNALLLGDSALYLCASSLLPGLNTEAFFGQGTRLTVV.

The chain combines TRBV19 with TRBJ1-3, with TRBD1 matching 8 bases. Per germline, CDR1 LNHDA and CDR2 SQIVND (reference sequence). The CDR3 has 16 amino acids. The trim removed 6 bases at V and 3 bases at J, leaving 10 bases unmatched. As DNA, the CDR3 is TGTGCCAGTAGAGTGCAGGGGGCTTCTCTTGGAAACACCATATATTTT. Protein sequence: CASRVQGASLGNTIYF.